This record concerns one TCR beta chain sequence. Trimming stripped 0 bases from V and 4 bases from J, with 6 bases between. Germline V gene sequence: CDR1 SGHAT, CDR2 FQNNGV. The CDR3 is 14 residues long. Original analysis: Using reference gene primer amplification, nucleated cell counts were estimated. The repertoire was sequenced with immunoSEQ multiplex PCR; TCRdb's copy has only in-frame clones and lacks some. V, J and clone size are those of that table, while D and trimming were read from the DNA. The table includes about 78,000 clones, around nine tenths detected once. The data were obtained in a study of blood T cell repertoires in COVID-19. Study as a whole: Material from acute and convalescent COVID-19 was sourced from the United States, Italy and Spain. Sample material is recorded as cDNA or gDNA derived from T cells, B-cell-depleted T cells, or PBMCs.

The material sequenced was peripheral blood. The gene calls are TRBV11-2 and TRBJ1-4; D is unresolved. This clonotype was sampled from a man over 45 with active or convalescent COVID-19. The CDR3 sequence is CASSLDTDNEKLFF. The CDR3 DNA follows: TGTGCCAGCAGCTTAGATACAGATAATGAAAAACTGTTTTTT.